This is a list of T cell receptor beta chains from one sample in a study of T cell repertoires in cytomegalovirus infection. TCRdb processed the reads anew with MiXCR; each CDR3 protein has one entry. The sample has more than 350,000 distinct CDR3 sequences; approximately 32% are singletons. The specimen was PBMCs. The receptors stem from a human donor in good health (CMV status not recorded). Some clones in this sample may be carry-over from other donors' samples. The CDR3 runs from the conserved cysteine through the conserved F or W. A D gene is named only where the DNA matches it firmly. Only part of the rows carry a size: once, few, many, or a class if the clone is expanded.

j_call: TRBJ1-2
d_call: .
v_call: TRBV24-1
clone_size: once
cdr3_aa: CATSDPGQVYGYTF
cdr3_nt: TGTGCCACCAGTGACCCTGGACAAGTCTATGGCTACACCTTC

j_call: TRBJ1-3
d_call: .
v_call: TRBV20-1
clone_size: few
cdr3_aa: CSARTDGNTIYF
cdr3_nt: TGCAGTGCTCGGACTGATGGAAACACCATATATTTT

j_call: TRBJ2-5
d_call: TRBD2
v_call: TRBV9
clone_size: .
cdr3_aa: CASSARLAGGKQETQYF
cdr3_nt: TGTGCCAGCAGCGCAAGACTAGCGGGGGGAAAACAAGAGACCCAGTACTTC

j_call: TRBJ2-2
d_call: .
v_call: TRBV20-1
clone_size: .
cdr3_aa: CSAIDWRDGELFF
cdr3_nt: TGCAGTGCGATAGACTGGAGGGACGGGGAGCTGTTTTTT

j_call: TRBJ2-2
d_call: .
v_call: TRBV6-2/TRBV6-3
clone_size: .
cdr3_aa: CASSSTSALGGELFF
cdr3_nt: TGTGCCAGCAGTTCTACCTCAGCCCTCGGGGGGGAGCTGTTTTTT

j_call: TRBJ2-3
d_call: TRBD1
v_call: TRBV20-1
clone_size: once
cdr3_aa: CSARPGTGGADTQYF
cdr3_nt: TGCAGTGCTAGACCCGGGACAGGGGGCGCAGATACGCAGTATTTT

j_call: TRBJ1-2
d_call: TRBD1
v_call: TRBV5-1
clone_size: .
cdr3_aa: CASSPDRDGYTF
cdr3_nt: TGCGCCAGCAGCCCCGACAGGGATGGCTACACCTTC

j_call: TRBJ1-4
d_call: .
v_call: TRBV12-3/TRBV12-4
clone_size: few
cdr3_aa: CASSLGLTQGLEKLFF
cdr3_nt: TGTGCCAGCTCCCTAGGCTTGACACAGGGCCTTGAAAAACTGTTTTTT

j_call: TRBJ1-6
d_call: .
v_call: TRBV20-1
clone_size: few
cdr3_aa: CSAPQAAVNSPLHF
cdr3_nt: TGCAGTGCCCCCCAGGCGGCAGTTAATTCACCCCTCCACTTT

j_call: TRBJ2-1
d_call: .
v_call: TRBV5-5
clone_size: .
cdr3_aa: CASSPHSNYNEQFF
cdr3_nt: TGTGCCAGCAGCCCCCACAGTAATTACAATGAGCAGTTCTTC

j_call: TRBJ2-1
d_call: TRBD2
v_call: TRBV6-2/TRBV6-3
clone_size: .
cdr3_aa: CASSYETSGYNEQFF
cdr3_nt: TGTGCCAGCAGTTACGAGACTAGCGGTTACAATGAGCAGTTCTTC

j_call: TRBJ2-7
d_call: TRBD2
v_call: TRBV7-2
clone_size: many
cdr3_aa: CASSQGWTSYEQYF
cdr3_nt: TGTGCCAGCAGCCAGGGATGGACTAGCTACGAGCAGTACTTC